The clone carrying this TCR beta chain was recorded at least ten times. These data are taken from a study of T cells of healthy individuals. The trim removed 5 bases at V and 1 base at J, leaving 12 bases unmatched. CDR3 length equals 18 residues. CDR1 and CDR2 from the germline V gene are SEHNR and FQNEAQ (reference sequence). TCRdb reprocessed the 5' RACE reads via MiXCR and lists one record per CDR3 protein. This sample has tens of thousands of distinct CDR3 sequences, with about a sixth found just once. This chain uses TRBV7-9 with TRBJ2-2, with 8 positions matching TRBD1. This receptor was taken from a human donor in good health. The CDR3 spells CASSLHRFGTGNTGELFF. The CDR3 region has the DNA TGTGCCAGCAGCCTCCACCGGTTCGGGACAGGGAACACCGGGGAGCTGTTTTTT.